This T cell receptor beta chain was captured in a study of cytomegalovirus exposure and HLA in healthy donors listed by TCRdb under 2017. Background for the entire study: An earlier analysis of 550 to 700 of the donors reported more than 250 Gb of sequence data and approximately 110 million unique TCR beta sequences from 150 million to 200 million T cells. An early release covering roughly 580 HLA-typed donors comprised roughly 300 gigabases of sequencing data and tens of millions of unique TCR sequences. Of the roughly 430 genotyped donors, 65% to 90% fell in the genetic ancestry cluster associated with self-reported Caucasian donors. The study aimed to test whether signatures of past pathogen exposure could be identified by cataloging public T cell receptors. The T cell repertoires of 670 or so subjects were profiled by immunosequencing and related to cytomegalovirus serostatus. In addition to the first cohort of roughly 670 subjects, a separate validation cohort of approximately 130 different subjects was used. To predict cytomegalovirus infection status, the study combined high-throughput TCR immunosequencing, statistical association of individual TCRs with disease status, and machine learning. To study patterns of TCR occurrence, a later analysis re-analyzed previously published TCR beta repertoires from several hundred donors and added high-resolution HLA genotyping. In the later analysis, no new phenotypic data were used to find candidate immune exposures; instead, reliance was placed on TCR beta sequences and their occurrence across donors. An earlier analysis of 587 of the donors used high-throughput TCR beta sequencing to judge whether each TCR beta V gene segment behaved as functional or pseudogenic. Donor age, sex, ethnicity and CMV serostatus were compiled together with the repertoire data. Genome-wide SNP genotypes for about 65% of the roughly 700 donors were used in a later genetic analysis, which treated that subset as a discovery cohort. Every discovery cohort repertoire had been produced on one sequencing platform. Class I and class II HLA loci were covered by the typing at four-digit resolution. Typing coverage varied by locus: 629-630 donors for A, B, C, DRB1 and DQB1; roughly 500 for DQA1; over 600 for DPA1; approximately 490 for DPB1. Because of strong linkage in the cohort, roughly five DR-DQ haplotypes were treated as single units for association and clustering. Among roughly 400 genotyped donors of the cohort, an average of roughly 230,000 unique TCR beta nucleotide sequences was sequenced per donor, of which approximately 19% were non-productive.

A note on this clone: No cognate antigen has been identified for it. Within one base of it there is no much larger clone, and no base qualities were kept.

In total, just over 650 healthy bone marrow donors made up the cohort. All cohort members were sampled while nominally healthy, although unrecorded immune exposures were likely present. The donor tested CMV seropositive and was one of the 289 seropositive cohort members. A peripheral blood sample was collected from each donor, and TCR beta sequencing was performed on peripheral blood mononuclear cells. The Qiagen DNeasy Blood Extraction Kit was used to extract genomic DNA from the blood cell samples. Receptor amplification or capture employed the immunoSEQ multiplex PCR assay. For the multiplex PCR, a mixture combining 60 forward primers for TCR Vbeta segments and 13 reverse primers for TCR Jbeta segments was used. Amplification of the CDR3 region of rearranged TCR beta genes was performed with a multiplex PCR assay on genomic DNA. On the Illumina HiSeq System, the amplified TCR beta libraries were sequenced as 87-base-pair reads. The authors' pipeline ran thus. A later analysis counted about 76 million unique TCR beta chains across the 666 repertoires, and some 11 million of these chains were shared by at least two donors. Raw reads were error-corrected and collapsed into unique sequences with a nearest-neighbor algorithm that merged closely related sequences to remove PCR and sequencing errors. Alignment of CDR3 sequences to IMGT reference sequences was used to assign V, D and J gene segments. For a sequence to be retained, at least a six-nucleotide match to both a V gene segment and a J gene segment was required. A rearrangement counted as productive if the CDR3 had no stop codons and remained in frame with V and J, and every other rearrangement counted as non-productive. Following IMGT convention, CDR3 was defined as the stretch from the second conserved V-encoded cysteine up to the conserved J-encoded phenylalanine. In an earlier analysis of more than 550 of the donors, sequences lacking an unambiguous match to a single V gene segment were excluded. An earlier analysis of several hundred of the donors called V segments functional above 56.7% productive rearrangements and segregating when the between-donor standard deviation exceeded 5%. A statistical classification framework was developed to diagnose cytomegalovirus status using the catalog of TCR beta chain sequences. A later analysis assigned V and J genes by comparing TCR nucleotide sequences with IMGT/GENE-DB human TR gene sequences. In a later analysis, CDR3 sequences and most-parsimonious VDJ recombination scenarios were assigned using the TCRdist pipeline. A later analysis defined each TCR beta chain by its CDR3 amino acid sequence plus V-gene family, and excluded reads lacking a unique V-gene family. As a way to deal with suspected cross-contamination and a sequencing artifact, a later analysis dropped approximately 570 nucleotide sequences that were highly shared and had low generation probability. A later analysis calculated a clonal expansion index for each public chain from normalized within-repertoire ranks of inferred template counts. In a later analysis, generation probabilities were computed with a VDJ recombination model fitted to out-of-frame rearrangements, and the resulting probabilities were checked against IGoR. Hypergeometric tests were used in a later analysis to score TCR-TCR, TCR-HLA and TCR-CMV co-occurrence, with a repertoire-size bias correction applied to the TCR pairs. A later analysis estimated false discovery rates by permuting HLA or CMV assignments 20 times. A later analysis grouped co-occurring TCRs with DBSCAN, adding TCRdist sequence similarity when clustering within HLA-allele-positive subsets. For co-occurrence clustering, repertoires with fewer than 30,000 or more than 120,000 public chains were excluded, along with roughly five repertoires with anomalous nucleotide sharing. TCRdb stores this immuneACCESS table with in-frame sequences only. Part of the clones is absent; in the studies checked, under half of the shortfall reflects unresolved V genes, and no reason is known for the rest. That table supplies the V and J calls and clone size; D and trimming were determined from the DNA. The table for this sample lists over 150,000 clones; about 65% of them were counted only once. Around 4% of the sample rests with the top ten.

The investigation overall reported the following: HLA typing was unavailable for some donors at each locus, so association tests used only the typed subset. V-gene and J-gene trimming of TCR beta chains was associated with a missense DCLRE1C variant in a later genetic analysis, and the association was replicated in an independent cohort. This cohort had only TCR beta chains sequenced, and the lack of alpha or paired-chain data limited which features could be detected. Sequencing depth was assumed to be roughly uniform across donors in the presence/absence analyses, though that assumption may not hold. The authors suggested that the approach could potentially be generalized to other disease states and immunological phenotypes. Because counts were too low, more than 15 rarely observed V segments, including chromosome 9 orphons, were left out of the earlier analysis of 500 to 650 of the donors. The 87-base-pair reads could not distinguish some IMGT-functional V segments, including TRBV6-2 and TRBV6-3, so those segments were excluded. Linkage disequilibrium might explain the correlated functional status among segregating V segments, but an unknown experimental factor could not be excluded. A further reported finding was that TCR beta sequences accurately predicted the HLA-A and HLA-B alleles for most subjects in the first cohort. In a later analysis, most CMV-associated TCR beta chains were found to appear HLA-restricted, with HLA associations seemingly driven largely by CMV exposure. Assigning TCR associations to individual alleles was difficult when HLA alleles, especially DR and DQ, strongly co-occurred. The only immune exposure information available for the cohort was CMV serostatus. In a later analysis, 16,951 TCR beta sequences were associated with specific HLA alleles at a false discovery rate of 0.05. In a later analysis, HLA-associated TCR beta chains were found to be more clonally expanded and to have lower generation probabilities than equally common non-associated chains. According to a later analysis, parvovirus B19, influenza, CMV and Epstein-Barr virus appeared linked to several top co-occurrence clusters. Cytomegalovirus status was reported to be diagnosed by the classifier with high specificity and sensitivity in both the original and validation cohorts. According to a later genetic analysis, donors in an Asian-associated ancestry cluster had fewer N-insertions in productive TCRs than the approximately 630-donor mean. A cluster of highly shared sequence variants was judged likely to represent a technical artifact of the sequencing pipeline. In a later analysis, the rate of TCR association differed among HLA loci, with DRB1 alleles having the most associated TCRs and HLA-C alleles having the fewest. Most TCR sequences were observed very rarely across donors, whereas some public TCRs were present in many individuals. The study listed 164 TCR beta chains as associated with cytomegalovirus. In vitro tests confirmed that a few of the cytomegalovirus-associated TCR beta chains recognize cytomegalovirus antigens. In an earlier analysis of about 600 of the donors, most TCR beta V segments appeared in productive rearrangements about 87% or about 30% of the time, broadly matching IMGT annotations.

V and J lose 5 bases and 1 base, and a span of 12 bases separates them. CDR3 length: 15 amino acids, cysteine to phenylalanine. Of the read, only the CDR3 DNA is kept; its 45 bases are in frame from base 1. From the germline V gene, CDR1 is MGHDK and CDR2 is SYGVNS. This receptor was identified in a woman younger than 35 in good health and CMV-seropositive. The chain uses TRBV25-1 and TRBJ1-5, and TRBD1 may be the D gene, going by 5 matching bases. Sequencing used PBMCs. The DNA is TGTGCCAGCAGTCCCTGGGGGGAAAGCAATCAGCCCCAGCATTTT. Translated, it reads CASSPWGESNQPQHF. The full variable domain, completed from the reference TRBV25-1 and TRBJ1-5 proteins outside the CDR3, reads EADIYQTPRYLVIGTGKKITLECSQTMGHDKMYWYQQDPGMELHLIHYSYGVNSTEKGDLSSESTVSRIRTEHFPLTLESARPSHTSQYLCASSPWGESNQPQHFGDGTRLSIL.